The 20 T cell receptor beta chains in this list originate from one sample, sequenced in a study of cytomegalovirus exposure and HLA in healthy donors. Profiled with immunoSEQ multiplex PCR; TCRdb holds only in-frame clones, not every one. The sample gives 220,000 or so clones, approximately 87% of which show up once; roughly 5.5% is in the top ten. Material for sequencing was PBMCs. Receptors originate from a woman between 18 and 30 years old in good health and CMV-seronegative.

In regard to this clone: Other DNA sequences in the same sample also yield this CDR3. The CDR3 DNA reads as TGTGCCAGTAGTATTCTTAGAAGTCAGCCCCAGCATTTT. Residues: CASSILRSQPQHF. The rearrangement links TRBV19 to TRBJ1-5, with no clear D. Germline CDR1 reads LNHDA; CDR2 reads SQIVND (reference sequence). The CDR3 is 13 residues long. Trimming shortened V by 3 bases and J by 6 bases, and 9 bases separated the two germline ends.

This chain links TRBV5-1 with TRBJ1-2; D may be TRBD1 (6 bases). In germline, CDR1 is SGHRS, CDR2 YFSETQ. The V end lost 1 base, the J end lost 8 bases, and 12 bases lay between the germline ends. This CDR3 is 13 amino acids long. The DNA of the CDR3 is TGCGCCAGCAGCTTGAACAGGGTGAGGGGCTACACCTTC. As protein: CASSLNRVRGYTF.

J is TRBJ2-1 and V is TRBV5-6; 11 bases line up with TRBD2. The CDR3 loop spans 16 amino acids. Germline CDR1 and CDR2: SGHDT and YYEEEE. V lost 4 bases and J lost 8; bases outside the gene matches: 11. CDR3 protein: CASSRRVAGGPYEQFF. The CDR3 DNA follows: TGTGCCAGCAGCCGTAGGGTAGCGGGAGGGCCTTATGAGCAGTTCTTC.

The chain recombines TRBV14 with TRBJ2-7; 8 nucleotides line up with TRBD2. V lost 6 bases to trimming and J lost 1 base; unmatched junction nucleotides: 11. The CDR3 loop spans 16 amino acids. Germline V lookup: CDR1 SGHDN, CDR2 FVKESK. CDR3 in DNA: TGTGCCAGCAGACCCACCCAGAGCGGGGGTTCCTACGAGCAGTACTTC. The encoded protein is CASRPTQSGGSYEQYF.

V is TRBV6-5 and J is TRBJ1-2; the match to TRBD1 covers 8 bases. Germline loops: CDR1 MNHEY, CDR2 SVGAGI. V shed 2 bases, J shed 4 bases, and the junction held 3 bases outside the gene matches. CDR3 length: 14 residues. CDR3 nucleotides: TGTGCCAGCAGTTACGGACAGGGCGTCTATGGCTACACCTTC. It specifies CASSYGQGVYGYTF.

The V gene is TRBV27, the J gene TRBJ2-4, with D hard to call. V lost 1 base to trimming and J lost 0 bases, with 7 bases between them. The CDR3 contains 15 residues. Germline CDR1 is MNHEY and CDR2 is SMNVEV (reference sequence). The CDR3: CASSLWPLAKNIQYF. CDR3 DNA: TGTGCCAGCAGTTTATGGCCCCTAGCCAAAAACATTCAGTACTTC.

This chain joins TRBV2 and TRBJ2-5; no firm D call. The CDR3 consists of 12 residues. Deletions cut 1 base from V and 5 bases from J, with 5 bases between. The V gene's germline CDR1 is SNHLY and CDR2 FYNNEI. The CDR3 here is CASSEGTETQYF. The CDR3 region has the DNA TGTGCCAGCAGTGAAGGGACGGAGACCCAGTACTTC.

In its sample, this clone was seen a few times. The sample has other DNA sequences that encode this CDR3 too. The J gene is TRBJ2-7, the V gene TRBV5-1; D is undetermined. Germline values: CDR1 SGHRS, CDR2 YFSETQ. The CDR3 contains 14 residues. V lost 0 bases, J lost 3 bases, and 10 bases lay in between. CDR3 coding DNA: TGCGCCAGCAGCTTGGGACCTGCTAGCTACGAGCAGTACTTC. Encoded protein: CASSLGPASYEQYF.

This chain joins TRBV2 and TRBJ2-7; 10 bases match TRBD2. The V and J ends lost 4 bases and 3 bases, in that order; junction bases with no gene match: 3. CDR3 length: 14 residues. Germline values: CDR1 SNHLY, CDR2 FYNNEI. CDR3 DNA sequence: TGTGCCAGCAGTGCACTAGCGGGGATCTACGAGCAGTACTTC. Protein sequence: CASSALAGIYEQYF.

V and J are TRBV6-1 and TRBJ2-3, with D unresolved. Germline assignment: CDR1 MNHNS and CDR2 SASEGT. The CDR3 is 15 amino acids. Trimming stripped 1 base from V and 6 bases from J, with 14 bases between. The CDR3 here is CASSEENSVPDTQYF. The CDR3 DNA reads as TGTGCCAGCAGTGAAGAGAACTCAGTACCTGATACGCAGTATTTT.

The chain uses TRBV6-5 and TRBJ1-4, with D unclear. Germline V gene lookup returns CDR1 MNHEY and CDR2 SVGAGI. The CDR3 covers 14 residues. The V and J ends lost 5 bases and 8 bases respectively, with 15 bases between them. The CDR3 is CASSKPGFEEKLFF. The DNA of the CDR3 is TGTGCCAGCAGTAAACCGGGGTTTGAGGAAAAACTGTTTTTT.

In this sample, this clone turned up a few times. V and J are TRBV28 and TRBJ2-5, with 7 bases lining up with TRBD2. Unmatched junction bases numbered 9, after V lost 4 bases and J lost 4 bases. The CDR3 loop spans 15 amino acids. The V gene's germline CDR1 is MDHEN and CDR2 SYDVKM. The CDR3 reads CASSSGGGGRETQYF. DNA for the CDR3: TGTGCCAGCAGTTCAGGAGGCGGGGGTAGAGAGACCCAGTACTTC.

This sequence joins TRBV27 and TRBJ2-1; no clear D gene. This CDR3 is 15 amino acids long. V shed 2 bases and J shed 15 bases, with 23 bases lying between them. Germline lookup yields CDR1 MNHEY and CDR2 SMNVEV (reference sequence). For the CDR3, the DNA is TGTGCCAGCAGTTTAAATCCCTTAGCTAGGTCGCCGGCGTTCTTC. It specifies CASSLNPLARSPAFF.

The chain carries TRBV7-2 and TRBJ1-1; D is possibly TRBD1 (5 bases). Per the germline V gene, CDR1 is SGHTA and CDR2 is FQGNSA. The CDR3 runs 17 residues. V lost 1 base and J lost 2, with 17 bases in between. In nucleotides, the CDR3 is TGTGCCAGCAGCTTAGAGGCTACCGGGACGCCAAACACTGAAGCTTTCTTT. It translates to CASSLEATGTPNTEAFF.

The chain is built from TRBV7-9 and TRBJ2-5, with D perhaps assigned TRBD1 or TRBD2 (6 bases each). The CDR3 is 14 residues long. Trimming pared 4 bases from V and 5 bases from J, leaving 14 bases between. The germline V gene encodes CDR1 SEHNR and CDR2 FQNEAQ (reference sequence). CDR3 amino acids: CASSSSGAWETQYF. CDR3 coding DNA: TGTGCCAGCAGCTCGTCGGGGGCTTGGGAGACCCAGTACTTC.

The CDR3 loop reads CAWSPGPNEKLFF. CDR3 nucleotides: TGTGCCTGGAGCCCAGGGCCTAATGAAAAACTGTTTTTT. The V call is TRBV30, the J call TRBJ1-4; D perhaps matches TRBD1 (5 bases). The CDR3 totals 13 residues. Trimming took off 3 bases at V and 3 bases at J, with 8 bases between the two ends. CDR1 and CDR2 from the germline V gene are GTSNPN and SVGIG (reference sequence).

CDR3: CASSPVPWNSPLHF. The CDR3 DNA is TGTGCCAGCAGTCCAGTCCCTTGGAATTCACCCCTCCACTTT. The chain is built from TRBV6-5 and TRBJ1-6; no firm D call. V gave up 5 bases and J gave up 7 bases, with 12 bases separating them. Germline-derived CDR1 and CDR2 are MNHEY and SVGAGI. This CDR3 comprises 14 residues.

The V gene is TRBV6-1, the J gene TRBJ1-5, with 7 bases that match TRBD1. Germline loops: CDR1 MNHNS, CDR2 SASEGT. CDR3 length equals 14 residues. Trimming took 4 bases from V and 6 from J; bases not matched to a gene: 6. This CDR3 is CASSGQGVSQPQHF. In DNA, the CDR3 is TGTGCCAGCAGTGGACAGGGAGTTAGTCAGCCCCAGCATTTT.

The J gene is TRBJ1-1, the V gene TRBV6-6; perhaps TRBD1 as D (5 bases). Germline CDR1 is MNHNY and CDR2 is SVGAGI (reference sequence). This CDR3 region has 14 residues. V was cut by 6 bases and J by 2 bases, with 13 bases left in between. The CDR3 region is CASSPGAANTEAFF. The CDR3 DNA reads as TGTGCCAGCAGCCCCGGGGCCGCAAACACTGAAGCTTTCTTT.

This chain joins TRBV4-2 and TRBJ1-1, with TRBD1 as a possible D gene (5 bases). The V end lost 5 bases, the J end lost 2 bases, and 12 bases lay between the germline ends. The CDR3 extends over 14 amino acids. Germline values: CDR1 LGHNA, CDR2 YNFKEQ. CDR3 sequence reads: CASSTLQENTEAFF. The DNA of the CDR3 is TGTGCCAGCAGCACCTTACAGGAAAACACTGAAGCTTTCTTT.